This entry lists 17 T cell receptor beta chains sequenced from one sample in a study of T cell responses to AZD1222 COVID-19 vaccine. The data were produced by immunoSEQ multiplex PCR, yet TCRdb's version contains in-frame clones alone and is incomplete. Here the sample spans about 120,000 clones, 70% to 90% being singletons. The sample here was peripheral blood, taken on day 0 of AZD1222 vaccination. The source is an adult in good health.

The chain carries TRBV7-3 and TRBJ1-2; D is ambiguous. The ends were cut back, 2 bases at V and 5 bases at J, with 30 bases in the middle. Germline CDR1 reads SGHTA; CDR2 reads FQGTGA. The CDR3 has 20 residues. In DNA, the CDR3 is TGTGCCAGCAGCTTATACGTCATCGACCCACGGGATCCTAAAGAGTATGGCTACACCTTC. Translating gives CASSLYVIDPRDPKEYGYTF.

The rearrangement uses TRBV4-2 and TRBJ2-3; TRBD2 matches 9 bases. The V gene's germline CDR1 is LGHNA and CDR2 YNFKEQ. The CDR3 covers 16 residues. Trimming took 3 bases from V and 0 from J; bases not matched to a gene: 4. Here the CDR3 reads CASSHGLAPSTDTQYF. The CDR3, as DNA: TGTGCCAGCAGCCACGGACTAGCGCCTAGCACAGATACGCAGTATTTT.

The chain uses TRBV28 and TRBJ1-5; D remains ambiguous. CDR1 and CDR2 from the germline V gene are MDHEN and SYDVKM. The germline V and J ends were trimmed by 6 bases and 0 bases, with 12 bases remaining between them. The CDR3 consists of 15 residues. In DNA form, the CDR3 reads TGTGCCAGCAGGAGGACCCCGGGTAGCAATCAGCCCCAGCATTTT. Translation: CASRRTPGSNQPQHF.

The gene calls are TRBV5-1 and TRBJ2-1; D gene uncertain. The germline V gene has CDR1 SGHRS and CDR2 YFSETQ. This CDR3 comprises 14 residues. The germline V and J ends were trimmed by 0 bases and 4 bases, with 8 bases remaining between them. CDR3: CASSLEGRYNEQFF. The CDR3 DNA reads TGCGCCAGCAGCTTGGAGGGCCGATACAATGAGCAGTTCTTC. The whole variable domain, remainder taken from reference TRBV5-1 and TRBJ2-1, is KAGVTQTPRYLIKTRGQQVTLSCSPISGHRSVSWYQQTPGQGLQFLFEYFSETQRNKGNFPGRFSGRQFSNSRSEMNVSTLELGDSALYLCASSLEGRYNEQFFGPGTRLTVL.

The J gene is TRBJ1-1, the V gene TRBV30; D unclear. V lost 2 bases and J lost 8, with 15 bases in between. This CDR3 has 13 amino acids. Germline V CDR1 and CDR2: GTSNPN, SVGIG (reference sequence). The CDR3 coding sequence is TGTGCCTGGAGTCGGAACCTACCTGAAGAAGCTTTCTTT. It encodes CAWSRNLPEEAFF.

This clone was seen a single time. This chain uses TRBV30 with TRBJ1-6, with TRBD1 as a possible D gene (6 bases). The germline CDR1 and CDR2 sequences are GTSNPN and SVGIG (reference sequence). This CDR3 comprises 13 residues. The V end was cut by 3 bases, the J end by 5 bases, with 8 bases between. Here the CDR3 reads CAWRTGNNSPLHF. CDR3 sequence (DNA): TGTGCCTGGAGGACAGGCAATAATTCACCCCTCCACTTT.

The rearrangement joins TRBV6-5 to TRBJ2-1; weak D call: TRBD1 (6 bases). V was shortened by 5 bases and J by 3 bases, with 14 bases between the two germline ends. Germline lookup yields CDR1 MNHEY and CDR2 SVGAGI. This CDR3 is 15 amino acids long. The CDR3 DNA follows: TGTGCCAGCAGTCTAAGTCAGACAGGCTACAATGAGCAGTTCTTC. As protein: CASSLSQTGYNEQFF.

The genes are TRBV18 and TRBJ1-1; tentative D call: TRBD1 (5 bases). The CDR3 is 13 residues long. Trimming shortened V by 6 bases and J by 1 base, and 9 bases separated the two germline ends. Per the germline V gene, CDR1 is KGHSH and CDR2 is LQKENI. The CDR3 loop is CASSFGQNTEAFF. The CDR3 coding sequence is TGTGCCAGCTCTTTTGGACAGAACACTGAAGCTTTCTTT.

The sample holds one count of this clone. CDR3 sequence: CATSNERERGGNTIYF. Here the CDR3 DNA reads TGTGCCACCAGCAATGAAAGAGAAAGAGGGGGAAACACCATATATTTT. This rearrangement joins TRBV15 to TRBJ1-3, with D unresolved. Trimming took 4 bases from V and 4 from J, leaving 17 bases between them. Germline lookup yields CDR1 LNHNV and CDR2 YYDKDF (reference sequence). The CDR3 has 16 amino acids.

The chain links TRBV29-1 to TRBJ2-5, with 9 bases identical to TRBD2. J was trimmed by 3 bases and V by 7 bases; bases with no gene match: 6. Germline V lookup: CDR1 SQVTM, CDR2 ANQGSEA. The CDR3 contains 13 residues. CDR3 in DNA: TGCAGCGGACGCGGCGGGAGGGAAGAGACCCAGTACTTC. It codes for CSGRGGREETQYF.

The gene calls are TRBV27 and TRBJ1-2; no reliable D call. Germline values: CDR1 MNHEY, CDR2 SMNVEV (reference sequence). This CDR3 has 15 residues. The V gene lost 6 bases and the J gene lost 0 bases, with 14 bases spanning the gap. CDR3 residues: CASRPSGRANYGYTF. CDR3 in DNA: TGTGCCAGCAGACCCTCCGGTAGAGCTAACTATGGCTACACCTTC.

This clone appeared once. The same CDR3 also results from other DNA sequences found in this sample. This chain uses TRBV20-1 with TRBJ1-5; D uncertain. CDR1 and CDR2 (germline): DFQATT, SNEGSKA (reference sequence). Trimming shortened V by 3 bases and J by 4 bases, and 7 bases separated the two germline ends. The CDR3 is made up of 12 amino acids. The CDR3 protein is CSASSGNQPQHF. Here the CDR3 DNA reads TGCAGTGCTAGTTCGGGGAATCAGCCCCAGCATTTT.

The chain has TRBV5-1 and TRBJ1-6; 12 bases fit TRBD1. Germline V gives CDR1 SGHRS, CDR2 YFSETQ. The V gene end was trimmed by 4 bases and the J gene end by 9 bases; junction bases not matched to a gene: 11. This CDR3 comprises 17 residues. The CDR3 is CASSMGQGASTSSPLHF. DNA of the CDR3: TGCGCCAGCAGCATGGGACAGGGGGCGTCCACTTCTTCACCCCTCCACTTT.

The chain employs TRBV13 and TRBJ2-2; D is ambiguous. This CDR3 has 13 residues. With 5 bases removed from V and 1 base from J, the gap between germline ends came to 5 bases. Germline V CDR1 and CDR2: PRHDT, FYEKMQ (reference sequence). CDR3 nucleotide sequence: TGTGCCAGCAGCGGAATGAACACCGGGGAGCTGTTTTTT. Amino acid sequence: CASSGMNTGELFF. Supplemented by reference TRBV13 and TRBJ2-2, the full variable domain reads AAGVIQSPRHLIKEKRETATLKCYPIPRHDTVYWYQQGPGQDPQFLISFYEKMQSDKGSIPDRFSAQQFSDYHSELNMSSLELGDSALYFCASSGMNTGELFFGEGSRLTVL.

This sequence joins TRBV27 and TRBJ2-1, with 9 bases aligning to TRBD1. Germline CDR1 is MNHEY and CDR2 is SMNVEV (reference sequence). The CDR3 runs 14 residues. V dropped 6 bases and J dropped 2; count of bases not matched to a gene: 2. The CDR3 region is CASSRDRAYNEQFF. The CDR3 region has the DNA TGTGCCAGCAGCCGGGACAGGGCCTACAATGAGCAGTTCTTC.

The chain employs TRBV6-5 and TRBJ1-5, with TRBD1 matching 7 bases. Germline V gene lookup returns CDR1 MNHEY and CDR2 SVGAGI. V lost 0 bases to trimming and J lost 7 bases; unmatched junction nucleotides: 0. This CDR3 spans 13 amino acids. The CDR3 loop is CASSYSRGQPQHF. The DNA of the CDR3 is TGTGCCAGCAGTTACTCCAGGGGGCAGCCCCAGCATTTT.

This chain uses TRBV5-1 with TRBJ2-2; TRBD1 is a possible D gene (5 bases). Trimming left V 7 bases short and J 0 bases short, with 13 bases between. The CDR3 has 15 amino acids. Germline-derived CDR1 and CDR2 are SGHRS and YFSETQ. This CDR3 is CASSQGPPNTGELFF. DNA for the CDR3: TGCGCCAGCTCTCAGGGCCCTCCGAACACCGGGGAGCTGTTTTTT.